This TCR beta chain derives from a study of shared clonotypes between healthy human individuals. Clones were read by immunoSEQ multiplex PCR, and TCRdb kept only the in-frame ones, dropping some. The sample lists 450,000 to 600,000 clones, 75% to 85% occurring once. This CDR3 spans 15 amino acids. In germline, CDR1 is LNHNV, CDR2 YYDKDF (reference sequence). Trimming cost V 1 base and J 2 bases; bases outside gene matches: 3. J is TRBJ2-3 and V is TRBV15, with 7 nucleotides matching TRBD2. This TCR was recovered from a woman between 40 and 55 years old in good health. Some clones in this sample may be carry-over from other donors' samples. The specimen sequenced was PBMCs. The CDR3 region has the DNA TGTGCCACCAGCAGAGGGGGGGGGTCCACAGATACGCAGTATTTT. Protein sequence: CATSRGGGSTDTQYF.